The 3 T cell receptor beta chains below come from one sample, sequenced in a study of vaccination effects on CD4 cells after COVID-19. With the ViraFEST assay, the study expanded antigen-specific CD4+ T cells using viral peptide pools, then sequenced them. Subsequent to roughly 9 days of culture, CD4+ T cells were isolated. The study found no prior SARS-CoV-2 infection in the vaccine recipients, who tested negative for nucleocapsid antibodies. These receptors' antigens are unknown. Sequencing was performed with immunoSEQ multiplex PCR; in TCRdb, only in-frame clones are kept and a portion is missing. The top ten hold 6% of the sample, which has 50,000 to 65,000 clones, approximately 79% seen once. The material was CD4+ T cells from PBMCs cultured with HCoV-OC43 spike peptides, obtained before COVID-19 vaccination. The sample's subset: HCoV-OC43 spike overlapping peptide pool stimulation. Receptors originate from a human donor who received a COVID-19 vaccine.

The chain couples TRBV6-2 or TRBV6-3 to TRBJ1-1; tentatively, D is TRBD1 (6 bases). The CDR3 covers 14 residues. From germline, CDR1 is MNHEY and CDR2 SVGEGT. V was shortened by 0 bases and J by 3 bases, with 8 bases between the two germline ends. The CDR3 reads CASSYSGGYTEAFF. DNA for the CDR3: TGTGCCAGCAGTTACTCAGGGGGTTACACTGAAGCTTTCTTT.

This chain joins TRBV6-6 and TRBJ2-5; D is undetermined. From germline, CDR1 is MNHNY and CDR2 SVGAGI (reference sequence). The V end was cut by 0 bases, the J end by 3 bases, with 14 bases between. This CDR3 comprises 16 residues. The CDR3 spells CASSYSRRAPEETQYF. CDR3 coding DNA: TGTGCCAGCAGTTACTCCCGAAGGGCGCCCGAAGAGACCCAGTACTTC.

This chain joins TRBV28 and TRBJ1-1; the match to TRBD1 covers 7 bases. Germline V gives CDR1 MDHEN, CDR2 SYDVKM. V dropped 3 bases and J dropped 6; count of bases not matched to a gene: 10. The CDR3 spans 15 residues. The CDR3 region is CASSFVDRMVAEAFF. The DNA for the CDR3 is TGTGCCAGCAGTTTTGTGGACAGGATGGTCGCTGAAGCTTTCTTT.